Many counts were recorded for the clone carrying this TCR beta chain. These data come from a study of CD8+CD57+ T cells in acquired aplastic anemia. Looking at the study overall: Isolated CD4+ and CD8+ cells, once sorted, yielded DNA averaging approximately 3 ug.

For CDR3 and TCR beta VDJ profiling, genomic DNA was the template used. TCRdb redid the calling of the reads with MiXCR, one entry per CDR3 protein. The sample has about 250,000 distinct CDR3 sequences, 45% to 50% seen once. Whoever was chosen for sequencing had shown CD8+CD57+ cell expansion by flow cytometry. Germline assignment: CDR1 SGDLS and CDR2 YYNGEE. The CDR3 runs to 15 residues. With 4 bases clipped from V and 6 bases from J, the junction kept 7 bases outside the gene matches. The material sequenced was sorted CD4+, CD8+, or CD8+CD57+ T cells (not recorded which) from PBMCs. The chain joins TRBV9 to TRBJ2-3; 11 bases align to TRBD2. The TCR sequence derives from a human donor with aplastic anemia. The CDR3 nucleotides read TGTGCCAGCAGCACTAGCGGGAGAGGTGGGGATACGCAGTATTTT. It is translated as CASSTSGRGGDTQYF.